Described below is a single T cell receptor (beta chain) sequence and its context. Its antigen is unidentified. The sample originates from a study of CD8 T cells in ankylosing spondylitis. Study-level points and caveats: A number of the motif variants had already been described in reactive arthritis synovial fluid and blood. There was reportedly significant enrichment of clones that were disease-linked in matched ankylosing spondylitis synovial fluid. Ankylosing spondylitis blood appeared to carry a characteristic TCR beta motif of roughly eight highly homologous variants. Researchers report that disease-linked clones proved CD8+ and relatively rare in peripheral blood.

Generation of TCR beta libraries employed quantitative 5'-RACE incorporating molecular barcodes. TCRdb analysed the 5' RACE reads with MiXCR anew, one entry per CDR3 protein. The table includes some 85,000 distinct CDR3 sequences, about 9% detected once. The clonotype was recovered from a male donor with ankylosing spondylitis. Input material: blood, either unsorted or a sorted T cell fraction (not recorded which).

DNA for the CDR3: TGCAGCGTTCGAGAGCAAGACGAGCAGTACTTC. Its translation: CSVREQDEQYF. The chain has TRBV29-1 and TRBJ2-7; D not resolved. Germline lookup yields CDR1 SQVTM and CDR2 ANQGSEA. Trimming left V 5 bases short and J 5 bases short, with 10 bases between. The CDR3 runs 11 residues.